This T cell receptor beta chain was identified in a study of blood T cell repertoires in COVID-19. On the study more broadly: COVID-19 samples collected from the United States, Italy and Spain covered acute and convalescent phases. Sources were T cells, B-cell-depleted T cells, or PBMCs; the material itself was cDNA or gDNA.

Per the original data handling: Amplification of reference gene primers provided the estimated nucleated cell counts. The data were produced by immunoSEQ multiplex PCR, yet TCRdb's version contains in-frame clones alone and is incomplete. V and J calls and clone size are those listed in that table; D and trimming were worked out from the DNA. The profile shows 40,000 to 45,000 clones, 80% to 90% of them singletons. CDR3 length equals 14 residues. V trimming: 1 base; J trimming: 9 bases; junction bases outside the gene matches: 3. Germline V gene sequence: CDR1 LGHDT, CDR2 YNNKEL (reference sequence).

The clonotype originates from a human donor in a cohort sampled during active COVID-19. The sample taken for sequencing was peripheral blood. The rearrangement links TRBV3-1 (or the pseudogene TRBV3-2) to TRBJ2-1; TRBD2 agrees at 10 bases. For the CDR3, the DNA is TGTGCCAGCAGCCAAGGGACTAGCGGTAGTGAGCAGTTCTTC. Protein: CASSQGTSGSEQFF.